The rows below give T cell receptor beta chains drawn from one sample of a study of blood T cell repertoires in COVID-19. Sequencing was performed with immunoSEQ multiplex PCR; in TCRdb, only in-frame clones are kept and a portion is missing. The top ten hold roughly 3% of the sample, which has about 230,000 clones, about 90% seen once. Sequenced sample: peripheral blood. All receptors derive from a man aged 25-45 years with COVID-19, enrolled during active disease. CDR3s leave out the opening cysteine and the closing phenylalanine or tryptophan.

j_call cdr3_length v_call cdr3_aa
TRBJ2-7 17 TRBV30 AWRGRGETGTVDKYEQY
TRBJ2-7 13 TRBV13 ASSRPGRPSYEQY
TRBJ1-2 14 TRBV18 ASSPPGTGAYNGYT
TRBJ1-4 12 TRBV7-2 ASSQYRGPEKLF
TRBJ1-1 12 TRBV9 ASSSTGLGTEAF
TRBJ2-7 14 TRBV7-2 ASSLGQGGYSYEQY
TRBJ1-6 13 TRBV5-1 ASSYGTEDGSPLH
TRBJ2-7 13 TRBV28 ASSFGGLAGAEQY
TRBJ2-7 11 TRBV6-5 ASVDRGLNEQY
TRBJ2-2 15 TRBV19 ASTYYPPGTNTGELF
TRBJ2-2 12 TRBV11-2 ASSLNPGTGELF
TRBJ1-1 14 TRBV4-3 ASSQDRGSAGLNIF
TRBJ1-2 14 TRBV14 ASSPSTGAFNYGYT
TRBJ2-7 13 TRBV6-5 ASSYSAGSSYEQY
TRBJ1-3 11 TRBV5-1 ASSSFSGNTIY
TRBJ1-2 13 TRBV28 ASSLWGASNYGYT
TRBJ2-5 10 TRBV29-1 SAAGVGETQY
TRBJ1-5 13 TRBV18 ASSICWPSRWPQH
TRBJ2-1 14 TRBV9 ASSTWTSGRYNEQF
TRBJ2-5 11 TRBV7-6 ASSFGEGETQY